The 20 T cell receptor beta chains reported below all come from one sample, sequenced in a study of Ad26.COV2.S vaccination and SARS-CoV-2 variants (dated by TCRdb to about 2021). The sample's treatment or condition label is to be understood as: approximately 18 received Ad26.COV2.S at low or high dose, single or two shots; 5 received placebo; per-sample allocation not given. Repertoires of vaccine and placebo recipients were sequenced from samples taken on day 63 after the first injection. Libraries were built with the immunoSEQ multiplex PCR assay. The table comes from immuneACCESS by way of TCRdb, which keeps in-frame sequences with V and J called. Part of the clones is missing from these tables; in studies checked, under half for an unresolved V gene and the rest for unknown reasons. The sample table contains some 640,000 clones; only one count was recorded for around 89% of them. The top ten clonotypes cover about 1.5% of the sample.

This specimen consisted of peripheral blood, obtained in a trial of Ad26.COV2.S vaccine versus placebo. Receptor source: a person aged 18-65 years who received the Ad26.COV2.S COVID-19 vaccine or a placebo.

The genes are TRBV19 and TRBJ1-5; D is uncertain. V lost 0 bases to trimming and J lost 7 bases, with 13 bases between them. Per the germline V gene, CDR1 is LNHDA and CDR2 is SQIVND (reference sequence). The CDR3 extends over 15 amino acids. The CDR3 region has the DNA TGTGCCAGTAGTATAGATAGACAAACGGTACAGCCCCAGCATTTT. It translates to CASSIDRQTVQPQHF.

The rearrangement uses TRBV2 and TRBJ2-2; D is perhaps TRBD1 (6 bases). CDR3 length equals 14 residues. Germline-derived CDR1 and CDR2 are SNHLY and FYNNEI. Trimming removed 5 bases from V and 4 bases from J, with 11 bases in between. The CDR3 coding sequence is TGTGCCAGCAGTAGTACAGGGTTCACCGGGGAGCTGTTTTTT. It encodes CASSSTGFTGELFF. The full variable domain, in which reference TRBV2 and TRBJ2-2 provide the parts outside the CDR3, is EPEVTQTPSHQVTQMGQEVILRCVPISNHLYFYWYRQILGQKVEFLVSFYNNEISEKSEIFDDQFSVERPDGSNFTLKIRSTKLEDSAMYFCASSSTGFTGELFFGEGSRLTVL.

The J gene is TRBJ2-1, the V gene TRBV30; 9 nucleotides match TRBD2. The V segment lost 3 bases and the J segment 8 bases; nucleotides outside the gene matches: 11. The CDR3 length is 15 residues. Looked up from germline, CDR1 is GTSNPN and CDR2 is SVGIG (reference sequence). The CDR3 here is CAWRRASGEGDEQFF. In DNA, the CDR3 is TGTGCCTGGAGGCGCGCTAGCGGGGAGGGAGATGAGCAGTTCTTC.

The chain recombines TRBV5-4 with TRBJ1-2; D remains unclear. The germline V gene encodes CDR1 SGHNT and CDR2 YYREEE (reference sequence). This CDR3 contains 15 residues. V was pared by 0 bases and J by 3 bases, with 12 bases between. The DNA for the CDR3 is TGTGCCAGCAGCTTGGCCTCCGAGGCCGACTATGGCTACACCTTC. Encoded protein: CASSLASEADYGYTF.

V is TRBV3-1 (or the pseudogene TRBV3-2) and J is TRBJ2-7, with D uncertain. This CDR3 region has 16 residues. The germline CDR1 and CDR2 sequences are LGHDT and YNNKEL (reference sequence). Trimming removed 0 bases at V and 3 bases at J, with 15 bases between. CDR3 sequence reads: CASSQDSLTPIYEQYF. The CDR3 DNA is TGTGCCAGCAGCCAAGATAGTCTAACCCCCATCTACGAGCAGTACTTC.

This chain connects TRBV6-5 to TRBJ1-2; 9 nucleotides line up with TRBD1. Unmatched junction bases numbered 3, after V lost 0 bases and J lost 4 bases. The CDR3 sequence is 15 residues long. Germline lookup yields CDR1 MNHEY and CDR2 SVGAGI. CDR3 protein: CASSYSTGGSYGYTF. Here the CDR3 DNA reads TGTGCCAGCAGTTACTCTACAGGGGGCAGCTATGGCTACACCTTC.

In its sample, this clone was seen a few times. The CDR3 region has the DNA TGTGCCAGCAGCCCAGGACGGTACTACGAGCAGTACTTC. This translates into CASSPGRYYEQYF. The J gene is TRBJ2-7, the V gene TRBV5-6; D is unresolved. Trimming removed 4 bases from V and 3 bases from J, with 11 bases in between. The CDR3 runs 13 residues. Germline assignment: CDR1 SGHDT and CDR2 YYEEEE.

The rearrangement joins TRBV13 to TRBJ2-1; D unclear. The CDR3 sequence is 16 residues long. In germline, CDR1 is PRHDT, CDR2 FYEKMQ (reference sequence). V lost 5 bases to trimming and J lost 0 bases, with 14 bases between them. CDR3 DNA: TGTGCCAGCAGCCCCGCCTGGCGGAGCTCCTACAATGAGCAGTTCTTC. Its protein product is CASSPAWRSSYNEQFF.

The rearrangement uses TRBV19 and TRBJ2-7; D may be TRBD2 (6 bases). V was shortened by 6 bases and J by 6 bases, with 15 bases between the two germline ends. Germline V lookup: CDR1 LNHDA, CDR2 SQIVND (reference sequence). The CDR3 covers 13 residues. CDR3 region: CASSRDPEGEQYF. The CDR3 DNA sequence: TGTGCCAGTAGCCGGGACCCGGAGGGCGAGCAGTACTTC.

The table lists this clone with a few counts. The rearrangement joins TRBV5-1 to TRBJ2-7, with a possible D match to TRBD2 (6 bases). Per germline, CDR1 SGHRS and CDR2 YFSETQ. V was pared by 2 bases and J by 7 bases, with 16 bases between. The length of the CDR3 is 14 residues. CDR3 DNA: TGCGCCAGCAGCTTAAATCCCTCAGGGAGGGAGCAGTACTTC. Its translation: CASSLNPSGREQYF.

The chain recombines TRBV6-2 or TRBV6-3 with TRBJ2-1, with D possibly TRBD2 on 6 matching bases. Germline CDR1 is MNHEY and CDR2 is SVGEGT. V was cut by 4 bases and J by 2 bases, with 21 bases left in between. This CDR3 spans 18 amino acids. This CDR3 is CASSFPTQRVKPYNEQFF. CDR3 DNA: TGTGCCAGCAGTTTCCCCACTCAGCGGGTAAAACCCTACAATGAGCAGTTCTTC.

The chain employs TRBV12-3 or TRBV12-4 and TRBJ1-2; D possibly corresponds to TRBD1 (6 bases). The CDR3 has 13 amino acids. The germline V and J ends were trimmed by 10 bases and 0 bases, with 12 bases remaining between them. CDR3 region: CATRRTANYGYTF. The CDR3 nucleotides read TGTGCCACACGTCGGACAGCTAACTATGGCTACACCTTC.

The chain carries TRBV5-6 and TRBJ1-6; D gene unclear. The CDR3 totals 15 residues. Trimming pared 3 bases from V and 7 bases from J, leaving 14 bases between. The germline V gene has CDR1 SGHDT and CDR2 YYEEEE. CDR3 residues: CASSWQLMENSPLHF. Written as DNA, the CDR3 is TGTGCCAGCAGCTGGCAACTGATGGAGAATTCACCCCTCCACTTT.

The chain is built from TRBV14 and TRBJ2-3; the D gene is possibly TRBD2 (5 bases). The CDR3 covers 15 residues. V lost 1 base, J lost 4 bases, and 12 bases lay in between. Germline CDR1 and CDR2: SGHDN and FVKESK. CDR3 region: CASSQGGYWADTQYF. The CDR3 DNA follows: TGTGCCAGCAGCCAAGGAGGGTATTGGGCAGATACGCAGTATTTT.

A remark on this clone: Different DNA sequences within this sample yield the same CDR3. The genes are TRBV10-3 and TRBJ2-7, with a possible D match to TRBD1 (5 bases). Germline values: CDR1 ENHRY, CDR2 SYGVKD. The length of the CDR3 is 12 residues. Deletions cut 4 bases from V and 2 bases from J, with 6 bases between. CDR3 sequence reads: CAISGTTYEQYF. Written as DNA, the CDR3 is TGTGCCATCAGTGGGACAACCTACGAGCAGTACTTC.

This clone was counted once. The chain employs TRBV18 and TRBJ2-5, with 9 nucleotides matching TRBD1. J gave up 2 bases and V 8 bases, and 6 bases lay outside the gene matches. There are 14 residues in the CDR3. Germline-derived CDR1 and CDR2 are KGHSH and LQKENI. CDR3 residues: CASIPTGGQETQYF. CDR3 sequence (DNA): TGTGCCAGCATTCCGACAGGGGGGCAAGAGACCCAGTACTTC.

The chain has TRBV18 and TRBJ1-5; D not certain. The V end lost 1 base, the J end lost 3 bases, and 16 bases lay between the germline ends. Germline V gene data show CDR1 as KGHSH and CDR2 as LQKENI. This CDR3 is built from 17 residues. CDR3 sequence reads: CASSPLGSGSHNQPQHF. DNA of the CDR3: TGTGCCAGCTCACCACTAGGGTCCGGATCACACAATCAGCCCCAGCATTTT. The entire variable domain, with the rest obtained from reference TRBV18 and TRBJ1-5, is as follows: NAGVMQNPRHLVRRRGQEARLRCSPMKGHSHVYWYRQLPEEGLKFMVYLQKENIIDESGMPKERFSAEFPKEGPSILRIQQVVRGDSAAYFCASSPLGSGSHNQPQHFGDGTRLSIL.

The rearrangement uses TRBV19 and TRBJ2-3; the D is unclear. The CDR3 covers 13 residues. The ends were cut back, 3 bases at V and 4 bases at J, with 8 bases in the middle. Germline V CDR1 and CDR2: LNHDA, SQIVND (reference sequence). CDR3 protein: CASSMKASDTQYF. The CDR3 coding sequence is TGTGCCAGTAGTATGAAAGCTTCAGATACGCAGTATTTT.

V usage is TRBV12-3 or TRBV12-4 and J usage is TRBJ1-1, with a possible D match to TRBD1 (5 bases). The CDR3 sequence is 13 residues long. Trimming stripped 6 bases from V and 3 bases from J, with 11 bases between. CDR3 sequence: CASSRGGYTEAFF. The CDR3 nucleotides are TGTGCCAGCAGCCGGGGGGGGTACACTGAAGCTTTCTTT.

The J gene is TRBJ1-5, the V gene TRBV27; D remains unclear. Germline CDR1 MNHEY, CDR2 SMNVEV (reference sequence). Trimming took off 6 bases at V and 1 base at J, with 13 bases between the two ends. The CDR3 length is 15 residues. The DNA of the CDR3 is TGTGCCAGCAGCCCCGGGAGCGAAAGCAATCAGCCCCAGCATTTT. Protein product: CASSPGSESNQPQHF.